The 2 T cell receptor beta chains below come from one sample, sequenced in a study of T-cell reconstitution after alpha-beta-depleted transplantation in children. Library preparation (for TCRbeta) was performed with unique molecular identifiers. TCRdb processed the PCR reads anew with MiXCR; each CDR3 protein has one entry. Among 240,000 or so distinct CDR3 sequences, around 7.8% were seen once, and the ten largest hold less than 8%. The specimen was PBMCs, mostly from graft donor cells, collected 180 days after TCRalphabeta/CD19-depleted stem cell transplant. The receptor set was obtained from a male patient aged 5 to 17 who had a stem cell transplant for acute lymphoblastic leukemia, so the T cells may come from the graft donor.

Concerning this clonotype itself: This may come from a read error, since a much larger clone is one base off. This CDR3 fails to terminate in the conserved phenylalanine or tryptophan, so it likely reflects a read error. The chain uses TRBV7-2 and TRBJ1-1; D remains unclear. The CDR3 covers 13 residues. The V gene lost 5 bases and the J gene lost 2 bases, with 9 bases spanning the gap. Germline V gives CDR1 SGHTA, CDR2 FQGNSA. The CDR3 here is CASSTATNTEAFL. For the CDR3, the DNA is TGTGCCAGCAGCACGGCCACTAACACTGAAGCTTTCCTT.

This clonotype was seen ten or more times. The CDR3 spells CASSSFSLLGIDEQYF. Here the CDR3 DNA reads TGTGCCAGCAGTTCCTTCTCTTTGCTAGGAATAGACGAGCAGTACTTC. V gene TRBV6-5 combines with J gene TRBJ2-7; D remains unclear. This CDR3 contains 16 residues. V lost 4 bases to trimming and J lost 5 bases, with 21 bases between them. The germline gives CDR1 MNHEY, CDR2 SVGAGI.